The clone carrying this T cell receptor beta chain turned up a few times. The antigen is not known. This sample was included in a study of cytomegalovirus exposure and HLA in healthy donors. V was trimmed by 3 bases and J by 4 bases, leaving 13 bases between them. Germline V CDR1 and CDR2: SEHNR, FQNEAQ (reference sequence). The CDR3 contains 15 residues. Researchers ran the PCR with 60 Vbeta and 13 Jbeta primers. Method: immunoSEQ multiplex PCR; TCRdb's copy keeps in-frame clones and lacks some. The data contain around 150,000 clones, around 79% of them singletons. Findings and limits, study-wide: TCR beta V- and J-gene trimming, according to a later analysis, was linked to a missense DCLRE1C variant.

Sequencing used PBMCs. The sequence derives from a woman between 40 and 55 years old in good health and CMV-seronegative. V is TRBV7-9 and J is TRBJ1-3, with D maybe TRBD1 (6 bases). This CDR3 reads CASSFAGVQGNTIYF. CDR3 nucleotides: TGTGCCAGCAGCTTCGCAGGGGTACAGGGAAACACCATATATTTT.